This T cell receptor (beta chain) was captured in a study of cytomegalovirus exposure and HLA in healthy donors. Study-wide points: Sequencing artifact likely explains a cluster of highly shared sequence variants. Reports showed the classifier diagnosing cytomegalovirus status with high specificity and sensitivity.

This clone was counted a single time. What it recognizes is unknown. The study ran its PCR with 60 Vbeta and 13 Jbeta primers. Libraries were prepared by immunoSEQ multiplex PCR; TCRdb keeps only in-frame clonotypes and omits some of them. The repertoire consists of some 80,000 clones, with about 79% occurring once and the leading ten covering less than 2%. V was pared by 1 base and J by 8 bases, with 17 bases between. The CDR3 sequence is 16 residues long. CDR1 LNHDA and CDR2 SQIVND come from the germline V gene (reference sequence). The receptor was isolated from a middle-aged man in good health and CMV-seronegative. The chain links TRBV19 to TRBJ2-2, with D possibly matching TRBD1 (6 bases). The sample taken for sequencing was PBMCs. The CDR3 nucleotides read TGTGCCAGTAGTATAGTATGGACAGATTCTTCGGGGGAGCTGTTTTTT. This translates into CASSIVWTDSSGELFF. The variable domain in full, completed from reference TRBV19 and TRBJ2-2, reads DGGITQSPKYLFRKEGQNVTLSCEQNLNHDAMYWYRQDPGQGLRLIYYSQIVNDFQKGDIAEGYSVSREKKESFPLTVTSAQKNPTAFYLCASSIVWTDSSGELFFGEGSRLTVL.